This T cell receptor (beta chain) was recorded in a study of shared clonotypes between healthy human individuals. General study points: Sampling covered blood only; tissue repertoires likely differ. In contrast to clonotypes shared by all four donors, non-shared clonotypes had lower generation probabilities.

Method: immunoSEQ multiplex PCR; TCRdb's copy keeps in-frame clones and lacks some. The table lists 2 million to 3 million clones, 93% of them singletons. V was clipped by 4 bases and J by 1 base; unmatched bases: 2. Germline V lookup: CDR1 SGDLS, CDR2 YYNGEE. The CDR3 is made up of 15 amino acids. Only one count was recorded for this clone. Antigen unknown. This specimen includes other DNA sequences encoding the same CDR3. The rearrangement uses TRBV9 and TRBJ2-1, with TRBD2 matching over 10 bases. Sequencing used naive CD4+ T cells from PBMCs. Subset described: CD45RA+ positively selected. This clonotype was obtained from a man between 18 and 29 years old in good health. Some clones in this sample may be carry-over from other donors' samples. The CDR3 nucleotides are TGTGCCAGCAGCCAAGCGGGAGGGTCCTACAATGAGCAGTTCTTC. This gives the protein CASSQAGGSYNEQFF.